This TCR beta chain was sequenced for a study of response to subunit inactivated influenza vaccine. The ends lost 0 bases at V and 3 bases at J; junction bases unmatched: 3. This CDR3 contains 14 residues. Germline V lookup: CDR1 SGHRS, CDR2 YFSETQ. TCRdb re-called the RT-PCR reads through MiXCR, storing one row per CDR3 protein. The table shows hundreds of thousands of distinct CDR3 sequences, with 15% to 19% occurring only once. Study-wide findings and caveats: A suggestion made by the authors is that each seasonal influenza vaccination recruits few new T cells.

Points on this clonotype: Its cognate antigen is unknown.

The receptor was derived from a man aged 45-65 years who received an inactivated influenza vaccine. This chain joins TRBV5-1 and TRBJ2-7; TRBD1 aligns across 7 bases. The sample consisted of PBMCs from blood, taken 11 to 12 days after vaccination. Here the CDR3 reads CASSLVRTGYEQYF. The DNA for the CDR3 is TGCGCCAGCAGCTTGGTTCGGACAGGCTACGAGCAGTACTTC.